The 28 T cell receptor beta chains in this list originate from one sample, sequenced in a study of CD8 T cells in Susac syndrome. With random hexamers, reverse transcription was performed on about 0.5 to 1 ug of RNA. TCRdb ran MiXCR on the immunoSEQ multiplex PCR reads and lists one entry per CDR3 protein. The sample contains 160,000 or so distinct CDR3 sequences, around 94% of which appear only once. What was sequenced was CD4+ T cells from PBMCs. The receptors shown here come from a human donor with Susac syndrome.

The gene calls are TRBV4-1 and TRBJ1-4; D is undetermined. Germline V gives CDR1 MGHRA, CDR2 YSYEKL. CDR3 size: 17 residues. V was pared by 2 bases and J by 6 bases, with 19 bases between. CDR3 coding DNA: TGCGCCAGCAGCCAAACTTTTCGAACGTTTGCCCATGAAAAACTGTTTTTT. Translating gives CASSQTFRTFAHEKLFF.

The chain employs TRBV12-3 or TRBV12-4 and TRBJ2-1; 8 bases are shared with TRBD2. V lost 4 bases, J lost 7 bases, and 9 bases stayed unmatched. This CDR3 has 15 residues. The CDR3 spells CASSSPGGARNEQFF. The CDR3 bases are TGTGCCAGCAGTTCCCCCGGGGGGGCGAGGAATGAGCAGTTCTTC.

CDR3 protein: CASSPAWAGNEQYF. In nucleotides, the CDR3 is TGCGCCAGCAGCCCGGCCTGGGCAGGGAACGAGCAGTACTTC. The gene calls are TRBV5-1 and TRBJ2-7; D perhaps matches TRBD1 (5 bases). The V and J ends lost 4 bases and 5 bases respectively, with 16 bases between them. The CDR3 consists of 14 residues. From germline, CDR1 is SGHRS and CDR2 YFSETQ.

This chain links TRBV12-3 or TRBV12-4 with TRBJ1-4; the D gene is possibly TRBD1 (6 bases). This CDR3 spans 16 amino acids. With 2 bases removed from V and 4 bases from J, the gap between germline ends came to 14 bases. The CDR3 spells CASSLRGGTHNEKLFF. The CDR3 region has the DNA TGTGCCAGCAGTTTAAGGGGTGGGACACATAATGAAAAACTGTTTTTT.

The chain is built from TRBV20-1 and TRBJ2-5; no firm D call. V lost 3 bases and J 5 bases, leaving 13 bases between the germline ends. This CDR3 comprises 13 residues. Germline CDR1 is DFQATT and CDR2 is SNEGSKA (reference sequence). The CDR3 protein is CSASVGRSETQYF. DNA for the CDR3: TGCAGTGCTAGCGTCGGGCGGAGCGAGACCCAGTACTTC.

J is TRBJ1-2 and V is TRBV7-2; a possible D gene is TRBD1 (5 bases). CDR3 length equals 15 residues. Germline V CDR1 and CDR2: SGHTA, FQGNSA. V was cut by 0 bases and J by 0 bases, with 8 bases left in between. The CDR3 spells CASSLARGANYGYTF. DNA for the CDR3: TGTGCCAGCAGCTTAGCGAGGGGTGCTAACTATGGCTACACCTTC.

The chain joins TRBV29-1 to TRBJ2-1, with 7 bases that match TRBD2. V was pared by 5 bases and J by 3 bases, with 7 bases of the junction left unmatched. Germline V gene sequence: CDR1 SQVTM, CDR2 ANQGSEA. The CDR3 is 14 residues long. The CDR3 loop reads CSVTGERGYNEQFF. In DNA form, the CDR3 reads TGCAGCGTTACCGGGGAGCGGGGCTACAATGAGCAGTTCTTC.

The rearrangement joins TRBV20-1 to TRBJ2-7; tentatively, D is TRBD1 or TRBD2 (5 bases each). The CDR3 length is 14 residues. The V end was cut by 6 bases, the J end by 5 bases, with 20 bases between. The germline V gene encodes CDR1 DFQATT and CDR2 SNEGSKA (reference sequence). In nucleotides, the CDR3 is TGCAGTGCAAGCACTACGGGGCATAGGGACGAGCAGTACTTC. It specifies CSASTTGHRDEQYF.

The chain recombines TRBV19 with TRBJ2-5; the D gene is possibly TRBD2 (6 bases). Trimming cost V 3 bases and J 3 bases, with 17 bases left between them. The CDR3 consists of 16 residues. The V gene's germline CDR1 is LNHDA and CDR2 SQIVND (reference sequence). This chain's CDR3 is CASSIRLSGGKETQYF. DNA of the CDR3: TGTGCCAGTAGTATTCGGTTATCAGGAGGGAAAGAGACCCAGTACTTC.

This chain connects TRBV7-9 to TRBJ2-3; D not resolved. V was shortened by 5 bases and J by 3 bases, with 12 bases between the two germline ends. CDR1 is SEHNR, CDR2 FQNEAQ, per germline (reference sequence). The CDR3 extends over 14 amino acids. Here the CDR3 DNA reads TGTGCCAGCAGCCCAGACCAGTATACAGATACGCAGTATTTT. This gives the protein CASSPDQYTDTQYF.

The genes are TRBV6-6 and TRBJ1-5; D remains ambiguous. Per the germline V gene, CDR1 is MNHNY and CDR2 is SVGAGI (reference sequence). The length of the CDR3 is 14 residues. Deletions cut 0 bases from V and 6 bases from J, with 9 bases between. The CDR3 here is CASSYSYPAQPQHF. The CDR3, as DNA: TGTGCCAGCAGTTACTCCTACCCGGCTCAGCCCCAGCATTTT.

The rearrangement links TRBV20-1 to TRBJ2-7, with D perhaps TRBD1 (6 bases). CDR1 is DFQATT, CDR2 SNEGSKA, per germline (reference sequence). CDR3 length: 16 amino acids. Trimming left V 2 bases short and J 0 bases short, with 17 bases between. The CDR3 DNA sequence: TGCAGTGCTAGACGGCCCGGTACAGGGACCTCCTACGAGCAGTACTTC. Protein sequence: CSARRPGTGTSYEQYF.

The rearrangement uses TRBV4-1 and TRBJ2-2; a possible D gene is TRBD2 (5 bases). The V gene lost 0 bases and the J gene lost 6 bases, with 11 bases spanning the gap. Germline V gene sequence: CDR1 MGHRA, CDR2 YSYEKL. The CDR3 length is 15 residues. CDR3 protein: CASSQEVGEPGELFF. CDR3 in DNA: TGCGCCAGCAGCCAAGAAGTCGGGGAACCCGGGGAGCTGTTTTTT.

The chain recombines TRBV10-3 with TRBJ1-6; D uncertain. Germline CDR1 and CDR2: ENHRY and SYGVKD. Trimming pared 4 bases from V and 7 bases from J, leaving 5 bases between. The CDR3 contains 12 residues. The CDR3 DNA sequence: TGTGCCATCAGTGCCCAGAATTCACCCCTCCACTTT. Its translation is CAISAQNSPLHF.

The chain combines TRBV24-1 with TRBJ2-1; D not certain. Germline V gene data show CDR1 as KGHDR and CDR2 as SFDVKD. V was trimmed by 7 bases and J by 5 bases, leaving 5 bases between them. CDR3 length equals 11 residues. CDR3 residues: CATSLNNEQFF. CDR3 nucleotides: TGTGCCACCAGCTTAAACAATGAGCAGTTCTTC.

The chain joins TRBV5-1 to TRBJ2-1, with a tentative D call TRBD2 (5 bases). CDR1 is SGHRS and CDR2 is YFSETQ in the germline V gene. The V and J ends lost 1 base and 0 bases respectively, with 8 bases between them. The CDR3 is made up of 15 amino acids. CDR3 loop: CASSLYEGSYNEQFF. DNA for the CDR3: TGCGCCAGCAGCTTGTACGAGGGCTCCTACAATGAGCAGTTCTTC. Complete variable domain (other parts from reference TRBV5-1 and TRBJ2-1): KAGVTQTPRYLIKTRGQQVTLSCSPISGHRSVSWYQQTPGQGLQFLFEYFSETQRNKGNFPGRFSGRQFSNSRSEMNVSTLELGDSALYLCASSLYEGSYNEQFFGPGTRLTVL.

The J gene is TRBJ2-5, the V gene TRBV7-3; perhaps TRBD1 as D (6 bases). V shed 5 bases and J shed 3 bases, with 10 bases lying between them. Germline-derived CDR1 and CDR2 are SGHTA and FQGTGA. CDR3 size: 13 residues. The CDR3 protein is CASSVAGEETQYF. Written as DNA, the CDR3 is TGTGCCAGCAGCGTGGCAGGGGAAGAGACCCAGTACTTC.

The chain combines TRBV6-5 with TRBJ2-1; 7 bases match TRBD2. Germline V gene data show CDR1 as MNHEY and CDR2 as SVGAGI. V shed 6 bases and J 5 bases; nucleotides not matched to a gene: 7. This CDR3 has 14 amino acids. CDR3: CASRKAGVHNEQFF. The CDR3 DNA sequence: TGTGCCAGCAGAAAGGCGGGGGTCCACAATGAGCAGTTCTTC.

The genes are TRBV7-9 and TRBJ2-5, with 7 bases identical to TRBD2. Germline loops: CDR1 SEHNR, CDR2 FQNEAQ (reference sequence). This CDR3 spans 16 amino acids. With 5 bases clipped from V and 5 bases from J, the junction kept 14 bases outside the gene matches. CDR3 amino acids: CASSASDRGVPETQYF. CDR3 DNA: TGTGCCAGCAGCGCCTCCGATCGGGGGGTCCCGGAGACCCAGTACTTC. Full variable domain (outside the CDR3, taken from reference TRBV7-9 and TRBJ2-5): DTGVSQNPRHKITKRGQNVTFRCDPISEHNRLYWYRQTLGQGPEFLTYFQNEAQLEKSRLLSDRFSAERPKGSFSTLEIQRTEQGDSAMYLCASSASDRGVPETQYFGPGTRLLVL.

The J gene is TRBJ1-5, the V gene TRBV6-1; 11 positions match TRBD1. Unmatched junction bases numbered 10, after V lost 5 bases and J lost 1 base. The CDR3 is made up of 18 amino acids. Germline-derived CDR1 and CDR2 are MNHNS and SASEGT. The CDR3 bases are TGTGCCAGCAGTACGATAACGGACAGGGGGCTGAGCAATCAGCCCCAGCATTTT. Its protein is CASSTITDRGLSNQPQHF.

The CDR3 spells CASSAGQGVHYGYTF. The CDR3 DNA is TGTGCCAGCAGCGCCGGACAGGGGGTTCACTATGGCTACACCTTC. V and J are TRBV5-6 and TRBJ1-2, with 10 positions matching TRBD1. The CDR3 is 15 amino acids. The V and J ends lost 4 bases and 3 bases, in that order; junction bases with no gene match: 6. Per the germline V gene, CDR1 is SGHDT and CDR2 is YYEEEE.

V usage is TRBV10-3 and J usage is TRBJ1-1, with a possible D match to TRBD1 (6 bases). V was clipped by 2 bases and J by 9 bases, with 13 bases between them. The V gene's germline CDR1 is ENHRY and CDR2 SYGVKD. The CDR3 runs 13 residues. CDR3 sequence: CAISELQGRQAFF. The CDR3 DNA is TGTGCCATCAGTGAGCTCCAGGGGAGGCAAGCTTTCTTT.

J is TRBJ1-1 and V is TRBV18, with D maybe TRBD1 (6 bases). With 1 base removed from V and 4 bases from J, the gap between germline ends came to 13 bases. The CDR3 covers 15 residues. CDR1 and CDR2 (germline): KGHSH, LQKENI. The CDR3 sequence is CASSPLPGGGTEAFF. CDR3 nucleotides: TGTGCCAGCTCACCACTCCCCGGAGGGGGCACTGAAGCTTTCTTT.

The gene calls are TRBV11-3 and TRBJ2-5; no firm D call. This CDR3 has 15 residues. V was pared by 1 base and J by 7 bases, with 16 bases between. From germline, CDR1 is SGHNT and CDR2 YENEEA. For the CDR3, the DNA is TGTGCCAGCAGCTTAGGAGGCAGCTCAAGAGGGACCCAGTACTTC. Protein product: CASSLGGSSRGTQYF.

The chain links TRBV11-2 to TRBJ2-7, with D tentatively TRBD2 (6 bases). The V and J ends lost 3 bases and 2 bases respectively, with 14 bases between them. This CDR3 region has 15 residues. Germline CDR1 and CDR2: SGHAT and FQNNGV. The CDR3 sequence: CASSFGERGTYEQYF. CDR3 DNA: TGTGCCAGCAGCTTCGGGGAACGGGGGACCTACGAGCAGTACTTC.

The rearrangement uses TRBV2 and TRBJ1-1; D uncertain. Germline CDR1 reads SNHLY; CDR2 reads FYNNEI. The CDR3 covers 13 residues. With 4 bases removed from V and 1 base from J, the gap between germline ends came to 7 bases. The DNA for the CDR3 is TGTGCCAGCAGTGCTACAGCGAACACTGAAGCTTTCTTT. It encodes CASSATANTEAFF.

This clonotype came up once. V gene TRBV9 combines with J gene TRBJ1-6; D uncertain. Per the germline V gene, CDR1 is SGDLS and CDR2 is YYNGEE. The CDR3 totals 15 residues. The ends were cut back, 5 bases at V and 0 bases at J, with 9 bases in the middle. CDR3 sequence reads: CASRGGSSYNSPLHF. The CDR3 region has the DNA TGTGCCAGCAGAGGCGGGAGCTCCTATAATTCACCCCTCCACTTT. The full variable domain, in which reference TRBV9 and TRBJ1-6 provide the parts outside the CDR3, is DSGVTQTPKHLITATGQRVTLRCSPRSGDLSVYWYQQSLDQGLQFLIQYYNGEERAKGNILERFSAQQFPDLHSELNLSSLELGDSALYFCASRGGSSYNSPLHFGNGTRLTVT.

The chain links TRBV7-8 to TRBJ2-5; TRBD1 matches at 10 bases. V gave up 3 bases and J gave up 5 bases; unmatched junction bases: 3. The CDR3 extends over 14 amino acids. Germline V CDR1 and CDR2: SGHVS, FQNEAQ. The CDR3 bases are TGTGCCAGCAGCTTTGACAGGGGGCTGGAGACCCAGTACTTC. This gives the protein CASSFDRGLETQYF.